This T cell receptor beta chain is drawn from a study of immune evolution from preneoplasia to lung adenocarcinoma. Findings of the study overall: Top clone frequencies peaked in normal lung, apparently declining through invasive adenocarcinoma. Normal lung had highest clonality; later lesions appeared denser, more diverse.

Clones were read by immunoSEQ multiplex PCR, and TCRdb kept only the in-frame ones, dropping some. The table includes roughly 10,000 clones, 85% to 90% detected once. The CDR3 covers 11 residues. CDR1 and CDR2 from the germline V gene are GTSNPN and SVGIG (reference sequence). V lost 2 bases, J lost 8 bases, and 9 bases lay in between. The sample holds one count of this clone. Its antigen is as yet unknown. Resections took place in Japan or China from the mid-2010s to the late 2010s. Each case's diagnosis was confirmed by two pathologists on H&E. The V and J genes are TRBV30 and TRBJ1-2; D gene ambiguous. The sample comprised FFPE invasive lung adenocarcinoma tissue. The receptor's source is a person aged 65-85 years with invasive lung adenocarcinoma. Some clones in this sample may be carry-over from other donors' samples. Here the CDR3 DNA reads TGTGCCTGGAGTCCTTCGACCGGCTACACCTTC. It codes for CAWSPSTGYTF.